These T cell receptor beta chains were read from a single sample in a study of cytomegalovirus exposure and HLA in healthy donors. Sequencing used immunoSEQ multiplex PCR; TCRdb keeps in-frame clones, though not all of them. Here the sample spans 100,000 to 150,000 clones, about four fifths being singletons. The material sequenced was PBMCs. The receptors shown here come from a woman aged 60-75 years in good health and CMV-seropositive. The CDR3 runs from the conserved cysteine through the conserved F or W.

V gene: TRBV2
J gene: TRBJ2-7
CDR3 protein: CASRAGGTYEQYF

V gene: TRBV30
J gene: TRBJ1-5
CDR3 protein: CAWSVSGGNQPQHF

V gene: TRBV19
J gene: TRBJ1-1
CDR3 protein: CASSRDRSNTEAFF

V gene: TRBV7-2
J gene: TRBJ2-2
CDR3 protein: CASIAGLAGVPETGELFF

V gene: TRBV6-1
J gene: TRBJ1-6
CDR3 protein: CASSPRQVNSPLHF

V gene: TRBV6-6
J gene: TRBJ1-6
CDR3 protein: CASSTGLASYNSPLHF

V gene: TRBV6-5
J gene: TRBJ2-5
CDR3 protein: CASSNPGYQETQYF

V gene: TRBV7-7
J gene: TRBJ2-3
CDR3 protein: CASSLSGGTDTQYF

V gene: TRBV5-4
J gene: TRBJ2-7
CDR3 protein: CASSGTGEAYEQYF

V gene: TRBV28
J gene: TRBJ1-2
CDR3 protein: CASSLQGYGYTF

V gene: TRBV19
J gene: TRBJ2-4
CDR3 protein: CASSSQGPAKNIQYF

V gene: TRBV4-3
J gene: TRBJ1-6
CDR3 protein: CASSQERGDSPLHF